These 10 T cell receptor beta chains came from one sample sequenced in a study of CD8+ T cells in alopecia areata. RNA, once extracted, was reverse transcribed into cDNA for use as the sequencing template. TCRdb's copy holds only in-frame clones and misses some; the assay was immunoSEQ multiplex PCR. The sample carries roughly 200,000 clones, 56% recorded once. Material: CD8+ T cells sorted from blood. Receptors were obtained from a human donor in good health.

In its sample, this clone was seen once. The chain carries TRBV5-1 and TRBJ2-7, with a weak D call TRBD1 (6 bases). V dropped 4 bases and J dropped 5 bases, with 13 bases sitting between them. The CDR3 has 13 amino acids. CDR1 is SGHRS, CDR2 YFSETQ, per germline. The CDR3, as DNA: TGCGCCAGCAGCCTACAGGGTAGGGACGAGCAGTACTTC. This codes for CASSLQGRDEQYF.

The sample holds a few counts of this clone. The chain's CDR3 is CASSYSQGPQHF. Written as DNA, the CDR3 is TGTGCCAGCAGTTACTCCCAGGGTCCCCAGCATTTT. The chain carries TRBV6-5 and TRBJ1-5, with D maybe TRBD1 (5 bases). Per the germline V gene, CDR1 is MNHEY and CDR2 is SVGAGI. V was shortened by 0 bases and J by 10 bases, with 7 bases between the two germline ends. The CDR3 runs to 12 residues.

Concerning this clone itself: The sample holds other DNA sequences that translate to the same CDR3. The gene calls are TRBV27 and TRBJ2-1, with 14 bases matching TRBD2. Trimming removed 3 bases from V and 7 bases from J; junction bases left unmatched: 2. This CDR3 region has 15 residues. Germline CDR1 reads MNHEY; CDR2 reads SMNVEV (reference sequence). This CDR3 is CASSLTSGGANEQFF. The CDR3 DNA sequence: TGTGCCAGCAGTTTGACTAGCGGGGGGGCGAATGAGCAGTTCTTC.

This clone showed up just a few times. The chain couples TRBV2 to TRBJ1-1; TRBD1 matches 7 bases. After removal of 2 bases from V and 1 base from J, the junction contained 4 bases not matched to a gene. Looked up from germline, CDR1 is SNHLY and CDR2 is FYNNEI. This CDR3 is built from 15 residues. Here the CDR3 reads CASSELTGQNTEAFF. CDR3 bases: TGTGCCAGCAGTGAATTGACAGGGCAGAACACTGAAGCTTTCTTT. The variable domain in full, completed from reference TRBV2 and TRBJ1-1, reads EPEVTQTPSHQVTQMGQEVILRCVPISNHLYFYWYRQILGQKVEFLVSFYNNEISEKSEIFDDQFSVERPDGSNFTLKIRSTKLEDSAMYFCASSELTGQNTEAFFGQGTRLTVV.

The V and J genes are TRBV4-1 and TRBJ2-3, with a possible D match to TRBD1 (5 bases). In germline, CDR1 is MGHRA, CDR2 YSYEKL. Trimming took 0 bases from V and 3 from J, leaving 10 bases between them. The CDR3 extends over 15 amino acids. CDR3 residues: CASSQDWAGTDTQYF. CDR3 nucleotides: TGCGCCAGCAGCCAAGATTGGGCAGGGACAGATACGCAGTATTTT.

This chain joins TRBV29-1 and TRBJ2-7, with D possibly matching TRBD1 (6 bases). CDR3 length equals 11 residues. Germline loops: CDR1 SQVTM, CDR2 ANQGSEA. V was clipped by 8 bases and J by 3 bases, with 11 bases between them. CDR3 sequence reads: CSIEGGYEQYF. The CDR3 nucleotides read TGCAGCATCGAAGGGGGCTACGAGCAGTACTTC.

This clone appeared a single time. V usage is TRBV4-1 and J usage is TRBJ1-1, with D possibly matching TRBD1 (5 bases). Germline CDR1 and CDR2: MGHRA and YSYEKL. V dropped 4 bases and J dropped 3 bases, with 9 bases sitting between them. This CDR3 has 13 residues. CDR3 loop: CASSPRGDTEAFF. CDR3 nucleotides: TGCGCCAGCAGCCCGAGGGGAGACACTGAAGCTTTCTTT.

The chain is built from TRBV29-1 and TRBJ1-1; TRBD1 aligns across 9 bases. The CDR3 extends over 14 amino acids. V lost 4 bases, J lost 2 bases, and 5 bases stayed unmatched. Germline V gives CDR1 SQVTM, CDR2 ANQGSEA. The CDR3 sequence: CSVVTGGLNTEAFF. DNA for the CDR3: TGCAGCGTTGTTACAGGGGGCCTTAACACTGAAGCTTTCTTT.

This clone was observed a handful of times. The V and J genes are TRBV15 and TRBJ2-7; D is possibly TRBD1 (9 bases). The CDR3 extends over 15 amino acids. Trimming pared 5 bases from V and 8 bases from J, leaving 22 bases between. Germline V gives CDR1 LNHNV, CDR2 YYDKDF (reference sequence). The CDR3 spells CATSDSGTGSKQQYF. In nucleotides, the CDR3 is TGTGCCACCAGCGATAGCGGGACAGGGTCGAAACAGCAGTACTTC.

The chain carries TRBV5-6 and TRBJ1-6; D is perhaps TRBD1 (5 bases). Looked up from germline, CDR1 is SGHDT and CDR2 is YYEEEE. The CDR3 sequence is 18 residues long. V was cut by 3 bases and J by 6 bases, with 22 bases left in between. In nucleotides, the CDR3 is TGTGCCAGCAGCTCGGGGATAAGGGGTCTGACGATTAATTCACCCCTCCACTTT. This codes for CASSSGIRGLTINSPLHF.